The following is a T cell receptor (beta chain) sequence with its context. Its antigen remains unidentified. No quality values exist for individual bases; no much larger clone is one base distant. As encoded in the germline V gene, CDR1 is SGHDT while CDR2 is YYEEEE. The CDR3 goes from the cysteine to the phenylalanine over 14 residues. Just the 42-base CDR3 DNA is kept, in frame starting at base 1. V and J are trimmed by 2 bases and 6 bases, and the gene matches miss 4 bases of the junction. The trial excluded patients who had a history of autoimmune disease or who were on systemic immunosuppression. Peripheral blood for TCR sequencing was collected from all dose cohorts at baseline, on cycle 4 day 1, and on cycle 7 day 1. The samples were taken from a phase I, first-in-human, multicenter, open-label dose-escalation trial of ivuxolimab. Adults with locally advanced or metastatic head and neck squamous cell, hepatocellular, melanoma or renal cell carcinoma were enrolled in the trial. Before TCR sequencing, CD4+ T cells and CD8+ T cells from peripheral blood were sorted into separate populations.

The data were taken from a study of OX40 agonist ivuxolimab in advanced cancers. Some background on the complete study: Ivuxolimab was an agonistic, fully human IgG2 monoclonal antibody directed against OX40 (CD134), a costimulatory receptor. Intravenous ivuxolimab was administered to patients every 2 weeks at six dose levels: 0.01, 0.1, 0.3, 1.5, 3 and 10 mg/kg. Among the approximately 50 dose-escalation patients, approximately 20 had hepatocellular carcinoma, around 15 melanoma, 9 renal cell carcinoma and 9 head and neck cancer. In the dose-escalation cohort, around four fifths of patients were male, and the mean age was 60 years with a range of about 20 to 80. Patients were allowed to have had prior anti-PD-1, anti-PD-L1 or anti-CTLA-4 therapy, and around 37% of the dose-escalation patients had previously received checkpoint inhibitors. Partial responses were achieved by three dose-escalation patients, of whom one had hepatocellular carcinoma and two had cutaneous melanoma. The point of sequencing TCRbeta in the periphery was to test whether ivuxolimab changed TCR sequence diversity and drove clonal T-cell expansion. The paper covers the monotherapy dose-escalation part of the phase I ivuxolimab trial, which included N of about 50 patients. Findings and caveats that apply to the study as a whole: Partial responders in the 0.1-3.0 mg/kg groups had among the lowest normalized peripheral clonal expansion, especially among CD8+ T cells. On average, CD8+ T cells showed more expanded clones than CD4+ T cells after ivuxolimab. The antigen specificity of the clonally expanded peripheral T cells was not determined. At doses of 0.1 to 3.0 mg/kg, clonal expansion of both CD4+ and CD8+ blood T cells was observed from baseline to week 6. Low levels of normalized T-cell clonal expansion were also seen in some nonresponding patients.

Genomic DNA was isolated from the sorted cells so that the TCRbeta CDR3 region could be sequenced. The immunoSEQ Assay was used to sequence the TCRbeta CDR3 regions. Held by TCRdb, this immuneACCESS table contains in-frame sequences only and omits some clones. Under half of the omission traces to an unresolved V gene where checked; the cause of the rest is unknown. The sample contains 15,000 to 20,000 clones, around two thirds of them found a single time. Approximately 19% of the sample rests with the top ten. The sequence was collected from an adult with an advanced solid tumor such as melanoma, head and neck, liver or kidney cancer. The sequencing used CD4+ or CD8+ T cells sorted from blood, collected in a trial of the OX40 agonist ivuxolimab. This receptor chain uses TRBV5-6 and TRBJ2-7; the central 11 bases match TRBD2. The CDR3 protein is CASSLSGLAGEQYF. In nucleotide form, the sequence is TGTGCCAGCAGCTTATCCGGACTAGCGGGCGAGCAGTACTTC.